This T cell receptor (beta chain) comes out of a study of T cell clusters in autoimmune cytopenias (dated by TCRdb to between 2018 and 2020). Notes on the research overall: Among healthy donor controls, the mean age was approximately 56 years, the median age was roughly 60 years, and about 55% of the roughly 45 were female. A median TRB sequencing depth of 50,000 to 65,000 reads per sample was reached, and a median of around 2,000 distinct TRB clonotypes per sample was obtained. TRB and IGH repertoires from peripheral blood were sequenced in autoimmune cytopenia patients at active disease and during treatment follow-up, with healthy, CLL and autoimmune hepatitis controls included alongside. The study was designed to test whether a disease-specific immune repertoire signature usable as a blood-based biomarker is carried by autoimmune cytopenia patients. Controls were approximately 25 age-matched healthy donors for primary cytopenia and more than 13 age-matched CLL patients for secondary cytopenia. Autoimmune hepatitis repertoires were compared with those of about 25 age- and sex-matched healthy donors. Results the study describes overall, beyond this receptor: In the comparison of secondary cytopenia with CLL, no cluster-lack signature showed up, apparently because the dominant lymphoma-associated repertoire masked the signature. The T cell clusters were defined only in silico, and the functional role of the clusters still needed to be validated experimentally. A lack of physiological T cell clusters in primary autoimmune cytopenia patients was suggested by GLIPH, as 51 clusters were found to be exclusive to healthy donors versus 15 to 20 exclusive to patients. Healthy donors showed around 3.1-fold more exclusive TRB clusters than active autoimmune hepatitis patients, consistent with an autoimmunity-wide signature. TRB repertoire shifts, with less even repertoires in secondary cytopenia and CLL, mostly reflected lymphoma bias rather than autoimmunity.

From a lookup of the germline V gene (reference sequence), CDR1 and CDR2 are SGHNT and YYREEE. Reading from cysteine to phenylalanine, the CDR3 counts 13 amino acids. No DNA is given. For each sample, TRB amplification used about 250 ng of peripheral blood genomic DNA, equal to around 34,000 genome equivalents. To amplify TRB rearrangements, a touch-down multiplex PCR protocol was run with the TRB-A and TRB-B primer pools combined in a single tube. Illumina adapters and sample indices were added to the amplicons through two consecutive PCR reactions using Phusion HS II polymerase. The amplicons were purified from gel with the NucleoSpin Gel and PCR Clean-up kit, after which the amplicons were quantified by Qubit and checked for quality on an Agilent 2100 Bioanalyzer. Sequencing of the libraries was performed on an Illumina MiSeq with 600-cycle, single-indexed, paired-end runs. Turning to the authors' computational methods: MiXCR version 2.1.12 with the default MiXCR reference library was used to align and assemble TRB reads. A clone was defined by each unique CDR3 nucleotide sequence, and the analysis included only productive sequences supported by at least two reads. To assess repertoire diversity, an R script computed alpha-parameterized diversity profiles (alpha 0 to 5), which included the Shannon (alpha 1) and Simpson (alpha 2) indices. Combinatorial TRB VJ usage was calculated with the tcR package and was compared between cohorts by principal component analysis performed with ade4. TCRbeta CDR3s were clustered with GLIPH on cohort pairs matched by age and read depth, and cluster frequencies were compared by Wilcoxon test. The reads went through TCRdb reprocessing, and each CDR3 protein sequence gets one entry with no DNA. These V and J calls are TCRdb output, not the study's own analysis. The sample's records list 5,500 to 8,000 distinct CDR3 sequences. The top ten hold nearly 10% of the sample.

A remark on this clonotype: Its antigen remains undetermined.

These data are also associated with another study on T cell repertoires in aging, cancer and after chemotherapy. Taken from the second paper: The donors fell into six age groups ranging from 30 or younger to 70 or older, and each group had at least three individuals. Control TCR repertoires from healthy donors were recorded across several months to years, and re-sampling revealed clear clonal overlap. In total, the full dataset held some 8.2 million TCR reads. Untreated patients with hematological or solid cancers showed significantly lower blood TCR diversity and higher clonality than age-matched healthy donors. In healthy donors, the drop in TCR diversity with age came mainly from a loss of richness, whereas in cancer patients a loss of evenness also played a part. Median generation probability increased over the chemotherapy interval in both cancer cohorts, suggesting repertoire reconstitution through rebound thymic output. According to the authors, the repertoire data do not permit conclusions about immunological memory after chemotherapy. To look at immunoaging and at how T cells reconstitute after chemotherapy, the study profiled TCR beta repertoires in peripheral blood from both healthy donors and cancer patients. Alongside under 100 healthy donors serving as a reference group, the cohort included some 220 cancer patients, of whom about 94 had hematological cancers and 110 to 140 had solid cancers. TRB sequences were processed with MiXCR versions 2.12 and 3.0.5. The repertoire metrics were Shannon diversity, evenness, clonality (defined as one minus evenness), and alpha-parameterized diversity profiles covering alpha 0 to 5. The IGoR algorithm was used to compute generation probabilities of clones in paired pre- and post-chemotherapy samples.

The material sequenced was peripheral blood. This clonotype originated in a human donor in good health. The V gene is TRBV5-4 and the J gene is TRBJ1-2. The CDR3 region: CASSLAPNYGYTF.